A selection of T cell receptor beta chains follows, all from one sample in a study of shared clonotypes between healthy human individuals. Sequenced by immunoSEQ multiplex PCR; TCRdb stores in-frame clones only, minus some. This sample has about 2 million clones, with roughly 95% found just once. The sample was naive CD8+ T cells sorted from blood. The receptors were sampled from a man between 18 and 35 years old in good health. Both conserved end residues are part of each CDR3. A D gene is named only where the DNA matches it firmly. The listing skips clone size in some rows; elsewhere it reads once, few, many or a size class.

d_call j_call v_call clone_size cdr3_aa cdr3_nt
TRBD1 TRBJ2-7 TRBV4-1 once CASSLRDRDYEQYF TGCGCCAGCAGCCTCCGGGACAGGGATTACGAGCAGTACTTC
- TRBJ2-7 TRBV9 - CASSNPGISYEQYF TGTGCCAGCAGCAATCCGGGGATATCCTACGAGCAGTACTTC
- TRBJ1-2 TRBV27 - CASSLWAGDGYTF TGTGCCAGCAGTCTATGGGCGGGGGATGGCTACACCTTC
TRBD2 TRBJ2-1 TRBV7-7 - CASSLESSGGAGEQFF TGTGCTAGCAGCTTAGAGTCTAGCGGGGGGGCCGGAGAGCAGTTCTTC
TRBD1 TRBJ2-1 TRBV6-6 - CASEGTGSGEQFF TGTGCCAGCGAGGGGACAGGGTCTGGGGAGCAGTTCTTC
- TRBJ2-1 TRBV5-1 - CASSYMPANDNEQFF TGCGCCAGCAGCTACATGCCAGCGAATGACAATGAGCAGTTCTTC
- TRBJ2-1 TRBV7-2 - CASSVTRAANEQFF TGTGCCAGCAGCGTGACCAGAGCGGCTAATGAGCAGTTCTTC
- TRBJ1-2 TRBV27 - CASSLRVRGDRGGYTF TGTGCCAGCAGTTTAAGGGTTCGAGGGGACCGGGGAGGCTACACCTTC
- TRBJ1-4 TRBV9 - CASSEGGTINEKLFF TGTGCCAGCAGCGAGGGGGGGACAATTAATGAAAAACTGTTTTTT
- TRBJ2-1 TRBV6-1 - CASSDGGVSYNEQFF TGTGCCAGCAGTGATGGGGGTGTGTCCTACAATGAGCAGTTCTTC
TRBD1 TRBJ2-3 TRBV10-1 once CATSRGQGPDTQYF TGCGCCACCTCAAGGGGACAGGGGCCAGATACGCAGTATTTT
- TRBJ2-7 TRBV19 - CASSPKVVGEQYF TGTGCCAGTAGTCCCAAGGTGGTGGGCGAGCAGTACTTC
- TRBJ1-4 TRBV7-9 - CASSLVSMGEANEKLFF TGTGCCAGCAGCTTAGTTTCTATGGGGGAGGCGAATGAAAAACTGTTTTTT
- TRBJ2-2 TRBV5-6 - CASSLRGFNTGELFF TGTGCCAGCAGCTTGAGGGGGTTTAACACCGGGGAGCTGTTTTTT
- TRBJ1-1 TRBV27 - CASSFKSNTEAFF TGTGCCAGCAGTTTTAAGTCGAACACTGAAGCTTTCTTT
- TRBJ2-7 TRBV4-1 - CASSLGTRSSYEQYF TGCGCCAGCAGCCTCGGGACACGAAGCTCCTACGAGCAGTACTTC